These T cell receptor beta chains were read from a single sample in a study of T-cell reconstitution after alpha-beta-depleted transplantation in children. TCRdb ran MiXCR on the PCR reads and lists one entry per CDR3 protein. The sample holds roughly 300,000 distinct CDR3 sequences, about a tenth seen once. Sequencing used PBMCs from the stem cell graft donor, obtained from the stem cell graft. These receptor sequences come from a human donor who donated a stem cell graft to a child with acute lymphoblastic leukemia. Each CDR3 is given with its conserved first and last residue. D genes are given only for firm matches. For some rows the clone size is stated as once, few or many, or as a class when expanded; others skip it.

CASREGVGNSPLHF | 14 | TRBJ1-6 | NA | few | TRBV12-3/TRBV12-4
CASGREQGLYEQYF | 14 | TRBJ2-7 | TRBD1 | NA | TRBV7-9
CASSQEVDYEQYF | 13 | TRBJ2-7 | NA | few | TRBV4-3
CASSLPTGGSSYNEQFF | 17 | TRBJ2-1 | TRBD1 | few | TRBV7-9
CASSLYLAGGTDTQYF | 16 | TRBJ2-3 | TRBD2 | many | TRBV27
CASSFRAGQGGARGSNQPQHF | 21 | TRBJ1-5 | NA | NA | TRBV27
CATSVGSYNGYTF | 13 | TRBJ1-2 | NA | many | TRBV24-1
CASSLNLYGYTF | 12 | TRBJ1-2 | NA | few | TRBV7-2
CANSQGVLSGNTIYF | 15 | TRBJ1-3 | NA | NA | TRBV4-1
CASSLASGASYEQYF | 15 | TRBJ2-7 | NA | NA | TRBV7-8
CASSPRTDLTSYEQYF | 16 | TRBJ2-7 | NA | NA | TRBV6-5
CASSLGPGRDTEAFF | 15 | TRBJ1-1 | NA | few | TRBV7-9
CAIRGGLAGIYEQFF | 15 | TRBJ2-1 | TRBD2 | NA | TRBV10-3
CASSYPSADTQYF | 13 | TRBJ2-3 | NA | few | TRBV7-2
CASSQVSKHGYEQYF | 15 | TRBJ2-7 | NA | many | TRBV3-1
CSARDRRGGPFSPSYEQYF | 19 | TRBJ2-7 | TRBD2 | few | TRBV20-1
CASSLLGDRDQPQHF | 15 | TRBJ1-5 | TRBD1 | NA | TRBV27
CASSLAANTEAFF | 13 | TRBJ1-1 | NA | many | TRBV11-2
CASSQGAGYNEQFF | 14 | TRBJ2-1 | NA | NA | TRBV3-1
CASRPTRGLAGNEETQYF | 18 | TRBJ2-5 | TRBD2 | few | TRBV11-1
CASWWSRESPLHF | 13 | TRBJ1-6 | NA | many | TRBV2
CASSLVGVGRYSGNTIYF | 18 | TRBJ1-3 | NA | NA | TRBV7-8
CASSQDEGPTYEQYF | 15 | TRBJ2-7 | NA | few | TRBV4-1
CASSPGGFKAKNIQYF | 16 | TRBJ2-4 | NA | once | TRBV7-6
CSARGRVLNYEQYF | 14 | TRBJ2-7 | TRBD2 | few | TRBV20-1
CASSLFRRLLKNIQYF | 16 | TRBJ2-4 | NA | many | TRBV28
CASGWTYEQYF | 11 | TRBJ2-7 | NA | few | TRBV2
CASSSPSGRSHEQYF | 15 | TRBJ2-7 | TRBD2 | few | TRBV7-2
CASSQEMGGAYEQYF | 15 | TRBJ2-7 | NA | NA | TRBV4-3
CASSLHGPNQPQHF | 14 | TRBJ1-5 | NA | few | TRBV5-1
CASSPAASYEQYF | 13 | TRBJ2-7 | NA | many | TRBV7-9
CASRETGISNQPQHF | 15 | TRBJ1-5 | TRBD1 | NA | TRBV2
CASSPAGAASSYNEQFF | 17 | TRBJ2-1 | TRBD2 | few | TRBV5-1
CASSPGTAGNTIYF | 14 | TRBJ1-3 | NA | many | TRBV12-3/TRBV12-4
CASRSAGGYGYTF | 13 | TRBJ1-2 | NA | NA | TRBV5-1
CASSSRDLNQPQHF | 14 | TRBJ1-5 | NA | NA | TRBV12-3/TRBV12-4
CASSIRASDTYEQYF | 15 | TRBJ2-7 | NA | NA | TRBV19
CASSFYTTFGRLLAKNIQYF | 20 | TRBJ2-4 | NA | NA | TRBV5-6
CATATRGYNEQFF | 13 | TRBJ2-1 | NA | NA | TRBV27
CAWFSGQGNSPLHF | 14 | TRBJ1-6 | TRBD1 | NA | TRBV30